This TCR beta chain came from a study of spatial heterogeneity in lung cancer. As for the study in general: Samples were donated by 72 untreated early-stage non-small cell lung cancer patients. Each time, sequencing found more beta-chain sequences than alpha-chain sequences.

Time point indicated: blood at routine non-recurrence follow-up after resection. The input material, whole RNA from tumor, nontumor lung or frozen PBMC, was sequenced unsorted. This clonotype was recorded many times. Each TCR cDNA molecule bore a unique molecular identifier. TCRdb ran MiXCR on the 5' RACE reads and lists one entry per CDR3 protein. The table includes about 52,000 distinct CDR3 sequences, under 8% detected once. CDR3 length: 12 amino acids. Germline V CDR1 and CDR2: MNHEY, SVGAGI. The V gene lost 6 bases and the J gene lost 6 bases, with 11 bases spanning the gap. The rearrangement uses TRBV6-5 and TRBJ1-1, with D maybe TRBD1 (6 bases). This clonotype originated in a female donor with early-stage non-small cell lung cancer. The source material was PBMCs, sampled at follow-up. The CDR3 sequence: CASRGQGSEAFF. The DNA of the CDR3 is TGTGCCAGCAGGGGCCAGGGGTCTGAAGCTTTCTTT.